This T cell receptor (beta chain) derives from a study of T-cell reconstitution after alpha-beta-depleted transplantation in children. As it was prepared, the TCRbeta library received unique molecular identifiers. TCRdb processed the PCR reads anew with MiXCR; each CDR3 protein has one entry. The data hold some 440,000 distinct CDR3 sequences, with 15% to 20% observed a single time. Notes on the study in general: At the one-year point after transplant, T-cell counts and TCRbeta diversity were found to come mostly from T cells that had been newly produced. In patients about two months after transplant, alpha-beta T cells reportedly arose from several hundred expanded graft clones. The study traced high day-60 TCRbeta diversity in some patients to surviving recipient T cells and thymic progenitors.

The CDR3 is 15 amino acids. The germline V gene encodes CDR1 PRHDT and CDR2 FYEKMQ (reference sequence). V dropped 6 bases and J dropped 8; count of bases not matched to a gene: 12. This clonotype was found a few times. Its cognate antigen is unknown. This rearrangement joins TRBV13 to TRBJ2-1, with TRBD2 matching 8 bases. The origin of this receptor is a boy less than two years old who had a stem cell transplant for Wiskott-Aldrich syndrome, so the T cells may come from the graft donor. This specimen consisted of PBMCs, mostly from graft donor cells, obtained 360 days after TCRalphabeta/CD19-depleted stem cell transplant. CDR3 bases: TGTGCCAGCAGTCTCTTCCTCCAGACTAGCGATGAGCAGTTCTTC. Its translation: CASSLFLQTSDEQFF. The full variable domain, with the rest looked up from reference TRBV13 and TRBJ2-1, is AAGVIQSPRHLIKEKRETATLKCYPIPRHDTVYWYQQGPGQDPQFLISFYEKMQSDKGSIPDRFSAQQFSDYHSELNMSSLELGDSALYFCASSLFLQTSDEQFFGPGTRLTVL.